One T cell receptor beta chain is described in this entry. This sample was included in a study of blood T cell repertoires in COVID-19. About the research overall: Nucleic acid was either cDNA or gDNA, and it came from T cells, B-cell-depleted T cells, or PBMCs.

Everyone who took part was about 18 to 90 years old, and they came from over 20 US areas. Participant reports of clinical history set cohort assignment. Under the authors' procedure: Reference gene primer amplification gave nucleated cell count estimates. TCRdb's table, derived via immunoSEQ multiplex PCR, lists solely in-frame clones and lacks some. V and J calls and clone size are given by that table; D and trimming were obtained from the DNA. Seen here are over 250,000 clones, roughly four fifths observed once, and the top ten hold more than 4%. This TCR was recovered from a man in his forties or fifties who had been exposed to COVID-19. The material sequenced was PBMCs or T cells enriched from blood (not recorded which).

The CDR3 region is CSVTRQGDSGNTIYF. Written as DNA, the CDR3 is TGCAGCGTGACAAGACAGGGGGACTCTGGAAACACCATATATTTT. The chain combines TRBV29-1 with TRBJ1-3, with TRBD1 matching 9 bases. Trimming removed 6 bases from V and 0 bases from J; junction bases left unmatched: 6. This CDR3 is built from 15 residues. Germline loops: CDR1 SQVTM, CDR2 ANQGSEA.